This is a list of T cell receptor beta chains from one sample in a study of shared clonotypes between healthy human individuals. Repertoires were generated with immunoSEQ multiplex PCR, while TCRdb's copy carries only in-frame clones and drops some. The table has about 1.1 million clones, approximately 75% seen once. Input material: memory CD4+ T cells from PBMCs. The source of these receptors is a young man in good health. Some clones in this sample may be carry-over from other donors' samples. Both conserved end residues are part of each CDR3.

V gene	J gene	CDR3 protein
TRBV1	TRBJ2-4	CTSSQDQDGGAKNIQYF
TRBV27	TRBJ1-2	CASGLQGTGYTF
TRBV7-3	TRBJ2-3	CASSSQGTDTQYF
TRBV9	TRBJ2-7	CASSAGEGYEQYF
TRBV5-4	TRBJ2-1	CASSSLAGRYNEQFF
TRBV9	TRBJ2-2	CASSVELAGGPGLAGELFF
TRBV28	TRBJ2-7	CATWAWTSGYEQYF
TRBV30	TRBJ2-2	CAWSNLVGAGELFF
TRBV18	TRBJ1-3	CASSPSDSGNTIYF
TRBV5-1	TRBJ2-2	CASSPLAGVIFPGELFF
TRBV2	TRBJ2-3	CASSSSGRGTDTQYF
TRBV28	TRBJ1-1	CASSLATGEAFF
TRBV6-1	TRBJ1-4	CASSGVAGVNEKLFF
TRBV9	TRBJ2-5	CASSVGTGNFETQYF
TRBV5-1	TRBJ2-2	CASSLMAWTPTGELFF
TRBV29-1	TRBJ1-3	CSVEGSGSGNTIYF
TRBV11-2	TRBJ2-5	CASSGEFGRGQETQYF
TRBV30	TRBJ2-3	CGCRLAGGITDTQYF
TRBV20-1	TRBJ1-4	CSATGGWKLFF
TRBV5-1	TRBJ2-2	CASSYTGGNTGELFF
TRBV28	TRBJ1-4	CASSLPGANEKLFF
TRBV5-1	TRBJ2-6	CASSSMSSRFVLTF
TRBV18	TRBJ1-4	CASSGGQGLLFF
TRBV2	TRBJ2-7	CASRPQLAFGYEQYF
TRBV18	TRBJ2-7	CASSSSYEQYF
TRBV7-9	TRBJ1-4	CASSFSGSGGGEKLFF
TRBV5-4	TRBJ2-6	CASSLGDSSGANVLTF
TRBV5-1	TRBJ2-3	CASSPPGSGGGTQYF
TRBV4-2	TRBJ2-1	CASSLGPVSYNEQFF
TRBV6-1	TRBJ2-2	CASTDKSGGTGELFF
TRBV11-1	TRBJ1-2	CASSLDGANYGYTF
TRBV2	TRBJ2-4	CASSGAGDIQYF
TRBV5-1	TRBJ2-7	CASSLGQGSGEQYF
TRBV7-8	TRBJ2-7	CASSLQAGQGAEQYF
TRBV10-3	TRBJ2-3	CAISLGLGTQYF
TRBV7-2	TRBJ2-5	CASSLVPSGSGEETQYF
TRBV29-1	TRBJ2-3	CSGGQGADTQYF
TRBV7-6	TRBJ2-5	CASYRHQETQYF
TRBV18	TRBJ2-2	CASSLGQANTGELFF
TRBV28	TRBJ1-5	CASRVPFGSNQPQHF
TRBV5-1	TRBJ2-2	CASSPPGQGGTGELFF
TRBV7-2	TRBJ1-2	CASSRAGGEGYTF
TRBV10-3	TRBJ2-1	CAISVRTIYNEQFF
TRBV2	TRBJ2-5	CASSGSGQETQYF
TRBV7-3	TRBJ1-1	CASSPLTGAEAFF
TRBV2	TRBJ1-5	CASSGAGRNQPQHF
TRBV18	TRBJ2-3	CASSRRSPSGISDTQYF
TRBV4-3	TRBJ1-1	CASSHRTAEDTEAFF
TRBV18	TRBJ2-3	CASSPLGRAPGDTQYF
TRBV11-1	TRBJ2-7	CASSWTSGPTYEQYF
TRBV10-3	TRBJ1-3	CAISDPRGTGNTIYF